The clone carrying this T cell receptor (beta chain) occurred a few times. Its antigen is undetermined. A much larger clone differs from this one at a single base, so this may be a read error. The sample is drawn from a study of tumor-infiltrating lymphocytes in primary liver carcinoma. The researchers produced TCR beta cDNA from 500 ng total RNA with a constant-region primer. Nested multiplex PCR, run for three rounds with slightly modified ARM-PCR, yielded TCR beta libraries. TCRdb reprocessed the multiplex PCR reads via MiXCR and lists one record per CDR3 protein. Of around 37,000 distinct CDR3 sequences in the sample, roughly 80% were seen once. Without any cell sorting, about 18-30 mg of bulk tissue yielded co-extracted RNA and DNA. Overall study findings and caveats: The top-250-clone fraction was significantly higher in tumors than in blood (p = 0.039).

The source of this sequence is a man in his forties with primary liver carcinoma and hepatitis B virus infection. Specimen: tumor-adjacent normal liver tissue.

The DNA for the CDR3 is TGTGCCAGCAGTCACTCGTCGGCTTCCAGGGGGGAGCTGTTTTTT. Translation gives CASSHSSASRGELFF. V gene TRBV6-5 combines with J gene TRBJ2-2; D not resolved. In germline, CDR1 is MNHEY, CDR2 SVGAGI. The CDR3 has 15 residues.